The rows below give T cell receptor beta chains drawn from one sample of a study of blood T cells in healthy people across ages. TCRdb ran MiXCR on the 5' RACE reads and lists one entry per CDR3 protein. The sample has 650,000 to 1,000,000 distinct CDR3 sequences, roughly 34% seen once. Sequencing was carried out using blood. The receptor source for this set is a man younger than 35 in good health. CDR3s include the opening cysteine and the closing phenylalanine or tryptophan. A D gene is named only where the DNA matches it firmly. Rows may omit the clone size; those that give it use once, few, many or a size class.

13	TRBJ1-5	.	once	TRBV3-1	TGTGCCAGCTGTGCAGGGTTCGGTCAGCCCCAGCATTTT	CASCAGFGQPQHF
15	TRBJ1-2	.	many	TRBV4-2	TGTGCCAGCAGCCAACCACCGACGGATAACTATGGCTACACCTTC	CASSQPPTDNYGYTF
16	TRBJ2-1	.	.	TRBV29-1	TGCAGCGCTGAAAACCCACTAGGAAACTCCTACAATGAGCAGTTCTTC	CSAENPLGNSYNEQFF
16	TRBJ2-3	TRBD2	once	TRBV20-1	TGCAGTGCTAGGCAGGGCGGGAGGCCCTCCACAGATACGCAGTATTTT	CSARQGGRPSTDTQYF
17	TRBJ2-5	.	.	TRBV4-2	TGTGCCAGCAGCCAAGGAGGGATAGCCGGATCCGGGGAGACCCAGTACTTC	CASSQGGIAGSGETQYF
15	TRBJ1-5	TRBD1	many	TRBV2	TGTGCCAGCAACGGACAGGGGGCGATAGATCAGCCCCAGCATTTT	CASNGQGAIDQPQHF
15	TRBJ1-1	.	few	TRBV7-2	TGTGCCAGCAGCTTAGCTAGGGGCCCCGGGACTGAAGCTTTCTTT	CASSLARGPGTEAFF
13	TRBJ1-1	.	.	TRBV20-1	TGCAGTGCTAGAGATGGGCGGGGCAAACGAGCTTTCTTT	CSARDGRGKRAFF
15	TRBJ1-5	.	few	TRBV6-2/TRBV6-3	TGTGCCAGCACTGGATCGGCCGTCAGCAATCAGCCCCAGCATTTT	CASTGSAVSNQPQHF
14	TRBJ2-7	.	.	TRBV4-2	TGTGCCAGCAGCCTCTTAGCGAGCTCCTACGAGCAGTACTTC	CASSLLASSYEQYF
15	TRBJ2-7	TRBD2	.	TRBV20-1	TGCAATGCTAGAGATGCTAGCGGGCTTTCCTACGAGCAGTACTTC	CNARDASGLSYEQYF
15	TRBJ2-1	.	.	TRBV13	TGTGCCAGCAGCTTATTACAGGGCCCCTACAATGAGCAGTTCTTC	CASSLLQGPYNEQFF
13	TRBJ1-5	TRBD1	few	TRBV12-3/TRBV12-4	TGTGCCAGCAGCGGACAGGCTAATCAGCCCCAGCATTTT	CASSGQANQPQHF
13	TRBJ1-5	.	.	TRBV20-1	TGCAGTGCTAGGTCGGGGGGCCATCAGCCCCAGCATTTT	CSARSGGHQPQHF
15	TRBJ2-7	.	many	TRBV5-6	TGTGCCAGCAGCCCCCTGGAGACAGTCTCCTACGAGCAGTACTTC	CASSPLETVSYEQYF
15	TRBJ1-6	.	.	TRBV7-2	TGTACCAGCAGCTTAGTTACAGCAGTGAATTCACCCCCCCACTTT	CTSSLVTAVNSPPHF
12	TRBJ1-2	.	few	TRBV20-1	TGCAGTGCTAGCACGGACCACTATGGCTGCACCTTC	CSASTDHYGCTF
14	TRBJ1-2	.	few	TRBV12-3/TRBV12-4	TGTGCCAGCAGCACGGGACTCCCGGCGGATGGCTACACCTTC	CASSTGLPADGYTF
13	TRBJ1-5	TRBD1	.	TRBV7-2	TGTGCCAGCAGTACAGGGGTAGGCCAGCCCCAGCATTTT	CASSTGVGQPQHF
14	TRBJ2-7	.	.	TRBV12-3/TRBV12-4	TGTGCCAGCAGTTCATCCCCTACCTCCGGCGAGCAGTACTTC	CASSSSPTSGEQYF
15	TRBJ1-1	TRBD1	.	TRBV4-3	TGCGCCAGCAGCCAAGATCTGGAGGGGGCCACTGAAGCTTTTTTT	CASSQDLEGATEAFF
15	TRBJ2-7	TRBD1	few	TRBV7-6	TGTGCCAGCAGCTTAGAAGGGACAGGAACCTACGAGCAGTACTTC	CASSLEGTGTYEQYF
15	TRBJ1-5	TRBD1	.	TRBV12-3/TRBV12-4	TGTGCCAGCAGAACTGGACAGGGGGGCAATCAGCCCCAGCATTTT	CASRTGQGGNQPQHF
13	TRBJ2-5	.	many	TRBV12-3/TRBV12-4	TGTGCCAGCAGTTTTTCCCTCCAAGAGACCCAGTACTTC	CASSFSLQETQYF
14	TRBJ2-7	TRBD2	many	TRBV7-9	TGTGCCAGCAGTTTCGGGGGGTCCTCCTACGAGCAGTACTTC	CASSFGGSSYEQYF
14	TRBJ2-7	TRBD2	once	TRBV12-3/TRBV12-4	TGTGCCAGCAAAGCGGGAGGGAGCTCCTACGAGCAGTACTTC	CASKAGGSSYEQYF